The T cell receptor (beta chain) described here comes from a study of human T cells and chemical hapten exposure. As for the study in general: Slight differences in pooled library volume were the main source of varying TCR yields across samples.

Time point in this sample: pre-sensitization, week 0. Noted treatment: therapeutic diphenylcyclopropenone sensitization with weekly scalp DPC. Alopecia patients, 18 to 70 years old and DPC-suitable, served as donors. A remark on this clonotype: Its antigen is not identified.

Between the trimmed V and J ends, which lost 1 base and 1 base, there was a span of 17 bases. The CDR3 runs 17 residues. Germline V gene lookup returns CDR1 DFQATT and CDR2 SNEGSKA (reference sequence). TCRdb analysed the RACE reads with MiXCR anew, one entry per CDR3 protein. The sample lists under 300,000 distinct CDR3 sequences; over 7.5% were seen once. Study results and limitations: Expanded TCRs made up significantly more big CDR3 similarity clusters than controls did.

The sample in question was whole blood, obtained in connection with sensitization to the hapten diphenylcyclopropenone (DPC). V is TRBV20-1 and J is TRBJ1-5, with a possible D match to TRBD1 (5 bases). This sequence originates from a man between 18 and 29 years old with alopecia areata. Some clones in this sample may be carry-over from other donors' samples. DNA for the CDR3: TGCAGTGCTAGAGGGCAGGGCGGGGACTTGAGCAATCAGCCCCAGCATTTT. Encoded protein: CSARGQGGDLSNQPQHF.